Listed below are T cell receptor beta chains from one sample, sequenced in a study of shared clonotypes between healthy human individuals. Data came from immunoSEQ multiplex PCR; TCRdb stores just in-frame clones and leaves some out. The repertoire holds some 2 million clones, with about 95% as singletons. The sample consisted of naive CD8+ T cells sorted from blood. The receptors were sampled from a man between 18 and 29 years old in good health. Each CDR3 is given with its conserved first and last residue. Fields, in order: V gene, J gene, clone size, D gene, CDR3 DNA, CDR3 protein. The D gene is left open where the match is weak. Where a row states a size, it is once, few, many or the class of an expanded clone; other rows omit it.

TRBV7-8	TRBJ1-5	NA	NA	TGTGCCAGCAGCCCCTCGATCCTTAGCAATCAGCCCCAGCATTTT	CASSPSILSNQPQHF
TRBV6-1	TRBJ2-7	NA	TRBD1	TGTGCCAGCAGTGAAGATTGGACAGGGGGTCCCGAGCAGTACTTC	CASSEDWTGGPEQYF
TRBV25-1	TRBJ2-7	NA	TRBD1	TGTGCCAGCAGTGATCCTCCCGGGACAGGGCCCTCCTACGAGCAGTACTTC	CASSDPPGTGPSYEQYF
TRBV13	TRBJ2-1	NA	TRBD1	TGTGCCAGCAGCGCAACCGGACAGGGCCACAATGAGCAGTTCTTC	CASSATGQGHNEQFF
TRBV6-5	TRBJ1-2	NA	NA	TGTGCCAGCAGTTACTCGGGGGGCGCCCACTATGGCTACACCTTC	CASSYSGGAHYGYTF
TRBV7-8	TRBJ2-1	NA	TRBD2	TGTGCCAGCAGCTTAGGGTTAGTGACTAGCGGCTTTCACAATGAGCAGTTCTTC	CASSLGLVTSGFHNEQFF
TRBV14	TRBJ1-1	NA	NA	TGTGCCAGCAGCCAAGTTGCCGGGGGGGACACTGAAGCTTTCTTT	CASSQVAGGDTEAFF
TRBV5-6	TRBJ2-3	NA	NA	TGTGCCAGCAGCTTGTATGATACGCAGTATTTT	CASSLYDTQYF
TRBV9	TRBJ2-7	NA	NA	TGTGCCAGCAGCCCCGGGGGATCGGGGAGGGGGAGCTCCTACGAGCAGTACTTC	CASSPGGSGRGSSYEQYF
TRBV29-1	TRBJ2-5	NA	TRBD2	TGCAGCGTTGATGCGGGTAGCGGGTGGTCAGGGGAGACCCAGTACTTC	CSVDAGSGWSGETQYF
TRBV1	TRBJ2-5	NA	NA	TGCACCAGCCTGCGGCAGGGCCCGGAGACCCAGTACTTC	CTSLRQGPETQYF
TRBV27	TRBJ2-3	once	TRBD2	TGTGCCAGCAGTTACCTAGCGGGAGGCACAGATACGCAGTATTTT	CASSYLAGGTDTQYF
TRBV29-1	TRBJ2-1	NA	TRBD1	TGCAGCGTTGAAGCGGCAGGGGGAAAATACTACAATGAGCAGTTCTTC	CSVEAAGGKYYNEQFF
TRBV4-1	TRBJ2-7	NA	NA	TGCGCCAGCAGCCAAGTGGAACTAACGCACGAGCAGTACTTC	CASSQVELTHEQYF
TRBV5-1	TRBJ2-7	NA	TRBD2	TGCGCCAGCAGCTTCGCGGGGGTTACCTACGAGCAGTACTTC	CASSFAGVTYEQYF
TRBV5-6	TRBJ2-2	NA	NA	TGTGCCAGCAGCTATATAGCCGGGGAGCTGTTTTTT	CASSYIAGELFF
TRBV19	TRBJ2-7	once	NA	TGTGCCAGTAGTAGCCGGCGGGACTCCTACGAGCAGTACTTC	CASSSRRDSYEQYF
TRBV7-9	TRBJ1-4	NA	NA	TGTGCCAGCAGCGCAACTAATGAAAAACTGTTTTTT	CASSATNEKLFF
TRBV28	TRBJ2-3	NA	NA	TGTGCCAGCAGTTTTGGATCTCCTAGTGGGCAGTATTTT	CASSFGSPSGQYF
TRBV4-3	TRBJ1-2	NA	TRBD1	TGCGCCAGCAGCCCAATACAGGGGGCGGACTATGGCTACACCTTC	CASSPIQGADYGYTF
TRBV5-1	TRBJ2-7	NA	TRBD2	TGCGCCAGCAGCTTGGAGGGACTAGAGGTATCCTACGAGCAGTACTTC	CASSLEGLEVSYEQYF
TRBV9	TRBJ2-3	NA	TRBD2	TGTGCCAGCAGCGTGAGCGTTAGCGGGATTAGGCAAGATACGCAGTATTTT	CASSVSVSGIRQDTQYF
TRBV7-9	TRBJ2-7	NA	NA	TGTGCCAGCAGCTTTCAAGCGGAGGCCGAGCAGTACTTC	CASSFQAEAEQYF
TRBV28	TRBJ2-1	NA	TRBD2	TGTGCCAGCAGTCCCCTAGGACTAGCGGGAAACAATGAGCAGTTCTTC	CASSPLGLAGNNEQFF
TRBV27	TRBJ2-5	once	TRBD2	TGTGCCAGCAGTTTAACTAGCGGGGGTGGTCCCTTGGAGACCCAGTACTTC	CASSLTSGGGPLETQYF
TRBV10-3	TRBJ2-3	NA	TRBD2	TGTGCCATCAGTGAGTCTGGGGGATTAGCGGGGAGCACAGATACGCAGTATTTT	CAISESGGLAGSTDTQYF
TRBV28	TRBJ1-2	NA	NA	TGTGCCAGCACCCTCCCGACCCAGATCTCTAAGAACTATGGCTACACCTTC	CASTLPTQISKNYGYTF
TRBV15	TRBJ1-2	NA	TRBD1	TGTGCCACCAGCAGATCCCCTCGGACAGGGGAATTCTATGGCTACACCTTC	CATSRSPRTGEFYGYTF
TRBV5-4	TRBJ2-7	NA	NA	TGTGCCAGCAGCTTGTATCAGGAGAGGGGCGAGCAGTACTTC	CASSLYQERGEQYF
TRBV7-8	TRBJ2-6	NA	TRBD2	TGTGCCAGCAGCTTAGGGGCGGGAGGGCCTGGTGACAACGTCCTGACTTTC	CASSLGAGGPGDNVLTF
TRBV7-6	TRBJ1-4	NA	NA	TGTGCCAGCAGCTTCGGACAAAATGAAAAACTGTTTTTT	CASSFGQNEKLFF
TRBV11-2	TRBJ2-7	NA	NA	TGTGCCAGCGCAGATGGGTCGGCCTACGAGCAGTACTTC	CASADGSAYEQYF
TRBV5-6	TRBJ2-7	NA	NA	TGTGCCAGCAGCTTAGGTAAGAACGAGCAGTACTTC	CASSLGKNEQYF
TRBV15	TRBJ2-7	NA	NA	TGTGCCACCAGCAGAGATGGGGGAACTCTTACTGTGTCCTACGAGCAGTACTTC	CATSRDGGTLTVSYEQYF
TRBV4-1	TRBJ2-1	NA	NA	TGCGCCAGCAGCCTGGAAATCCTGCTAGCTCAGCTCTTC	CASSLEILLAQLF
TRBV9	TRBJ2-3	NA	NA	TGTGCCAGCAGCGTAGCTGGGGATACGCAGTATTTT	CASSVAGDTQYF
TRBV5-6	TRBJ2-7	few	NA	TGTGCCAGCAGCTTGTTCCAGGCCTACGAGCAGTACTTC	CASSLFQAYEQYF